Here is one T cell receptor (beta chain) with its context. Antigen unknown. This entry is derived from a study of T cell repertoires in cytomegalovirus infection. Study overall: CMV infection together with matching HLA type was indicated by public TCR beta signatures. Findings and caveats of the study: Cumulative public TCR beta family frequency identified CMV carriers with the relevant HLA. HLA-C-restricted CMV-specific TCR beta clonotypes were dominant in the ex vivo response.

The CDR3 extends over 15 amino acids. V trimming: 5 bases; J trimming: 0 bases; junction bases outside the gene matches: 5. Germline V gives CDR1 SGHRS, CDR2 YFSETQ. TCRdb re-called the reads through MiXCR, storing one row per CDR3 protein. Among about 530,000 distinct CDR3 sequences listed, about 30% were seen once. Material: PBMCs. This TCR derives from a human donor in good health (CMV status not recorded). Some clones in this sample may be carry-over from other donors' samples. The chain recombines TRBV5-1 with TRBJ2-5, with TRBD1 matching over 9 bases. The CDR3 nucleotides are TGCGCCAGCAGGAGACAGGGGGGCTACCAAGAGACCCAGTACTTC. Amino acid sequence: CASRRQGGYQETQYF.